This T cell receptor (beta chain) comes out of a study of T cell responses to AZD1222 COVID-19 vaccine. Study results and limitations: Reportedly, close to half of spike-specific TCRs are directed against unmutated variant regions. Donors were mostly white British, more females; clonal diversity possibly underestimated. Repertoire sampling happened only post peak T cell response.

On this clone itself: The target antigen is unknown.

The assay was immunoSEQ multiplex PCR, and TCRdb's table has in-frame clones only and misses some. The data hold about 120,000 clones, with about 93% observed a single time. The CDR3 is 14 residues long. Per the germline V gene, CDR1 is SGHRS and CDR2 is YFSETQ. V lost 0 bases and J 8 bases, leaving 14 bases between the germline ends. This TCR derives from an adult who received the AZD1222 COVID-19 vaccine. This specimen consisted of peripheral blood, obtained 28 days after the second AZD1222 dose. The chain employs TRBV5-1 and TRBJ1-2; TRBD1 might be the D (6 bases). Written as DNA, the CDR3 is TGCGCCAGCAGCTTGGAACCGGGGGCGGAGGGCTACACCTTC. The encoded protein is CASSLEPGAEGYTF.